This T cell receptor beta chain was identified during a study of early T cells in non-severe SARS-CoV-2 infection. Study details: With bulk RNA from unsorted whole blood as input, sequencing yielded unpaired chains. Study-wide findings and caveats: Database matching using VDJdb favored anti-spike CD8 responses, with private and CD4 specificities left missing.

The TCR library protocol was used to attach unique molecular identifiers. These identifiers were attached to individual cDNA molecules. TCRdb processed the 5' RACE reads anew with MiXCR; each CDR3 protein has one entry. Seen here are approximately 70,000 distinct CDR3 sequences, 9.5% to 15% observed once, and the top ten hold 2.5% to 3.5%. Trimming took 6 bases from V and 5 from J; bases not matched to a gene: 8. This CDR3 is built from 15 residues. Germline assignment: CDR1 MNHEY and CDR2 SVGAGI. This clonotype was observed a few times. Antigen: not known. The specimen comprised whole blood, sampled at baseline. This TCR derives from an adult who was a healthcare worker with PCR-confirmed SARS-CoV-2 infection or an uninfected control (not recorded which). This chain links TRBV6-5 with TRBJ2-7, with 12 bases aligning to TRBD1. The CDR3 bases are TGTGCCAGCAGGCCGTCCGGGACAGGGGGCCACGAGCAGTACTTC. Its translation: CASRPSGTGGHEQYF.